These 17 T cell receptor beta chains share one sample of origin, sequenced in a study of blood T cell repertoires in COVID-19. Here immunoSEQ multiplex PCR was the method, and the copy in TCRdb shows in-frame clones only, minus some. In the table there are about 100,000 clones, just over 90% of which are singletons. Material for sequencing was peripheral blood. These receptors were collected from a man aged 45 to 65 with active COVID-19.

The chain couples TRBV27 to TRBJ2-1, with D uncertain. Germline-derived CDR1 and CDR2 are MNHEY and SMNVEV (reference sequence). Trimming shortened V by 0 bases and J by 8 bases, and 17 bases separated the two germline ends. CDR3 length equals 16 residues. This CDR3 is CASSLSDPQTAYEQFF. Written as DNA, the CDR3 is TGTGCCAGCAGTTTATCCGACCCACAGACGGCCTATGAGCAGTTCTTC.

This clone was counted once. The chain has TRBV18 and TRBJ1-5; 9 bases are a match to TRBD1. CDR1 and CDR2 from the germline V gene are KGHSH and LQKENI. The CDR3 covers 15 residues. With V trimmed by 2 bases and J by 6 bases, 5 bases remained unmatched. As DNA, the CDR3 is TGTGCCAGCTCACCAAGTACAGGGGGCGTTCAGCCCCAGCATTTT. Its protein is CASSPSTGGVQPQHF.

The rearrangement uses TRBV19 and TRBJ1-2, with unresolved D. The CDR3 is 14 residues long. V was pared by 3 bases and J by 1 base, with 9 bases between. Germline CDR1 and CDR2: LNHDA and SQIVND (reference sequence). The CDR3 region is CASSIGRGNYGYTF. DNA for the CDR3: TGTGCCAGTAGTATCGGGCGGGGTAACTATGGCTACACCTTC.

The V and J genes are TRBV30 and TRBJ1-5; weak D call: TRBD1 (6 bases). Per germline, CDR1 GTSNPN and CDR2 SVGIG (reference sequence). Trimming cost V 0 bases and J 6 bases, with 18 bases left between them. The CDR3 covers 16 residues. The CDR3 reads CAWSVRGGGSGQPQHF. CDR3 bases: TGTGCCTGGAGTGTACGGGGAGGGGGATCGGGTCAGCCCCAGCATTTT.

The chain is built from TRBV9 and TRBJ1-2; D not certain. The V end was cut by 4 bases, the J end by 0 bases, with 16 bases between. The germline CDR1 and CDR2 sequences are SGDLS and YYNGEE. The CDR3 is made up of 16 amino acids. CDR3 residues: CASSSRGGSSNYGYTF. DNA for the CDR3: TGTGCCAGCAGCTCTAGAGGTGGCAGTTCTAACTATGGCTACACCTTC.

The CDR3 nucleotides read TGTGCCAGCAGACCCTTCGGTCCCCGGACAGTGTACCAAGAGACCCAGTACTTC. It yields the protein CASRPFGPRTVYQETQYF. The genes are TRBV11-2 and TRBJ2-5; a possible D gene is TRBD1 (6 bases). CDR3 length: 18 amino acids. Germline CDR1 and CDR2: SGHAT and FQNNGV. The ends were cut back, 6 bases at V and 0 bases at J, with 23 bases in the middle.

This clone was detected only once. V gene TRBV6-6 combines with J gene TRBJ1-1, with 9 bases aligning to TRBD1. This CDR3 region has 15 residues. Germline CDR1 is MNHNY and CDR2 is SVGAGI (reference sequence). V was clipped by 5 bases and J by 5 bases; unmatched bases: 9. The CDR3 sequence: CASSQRTGAGTEAFF. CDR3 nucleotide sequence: TGTGCCAGCAGTCAACGGACAGGGGCAGGAACTGAAGCTTTCTTT.

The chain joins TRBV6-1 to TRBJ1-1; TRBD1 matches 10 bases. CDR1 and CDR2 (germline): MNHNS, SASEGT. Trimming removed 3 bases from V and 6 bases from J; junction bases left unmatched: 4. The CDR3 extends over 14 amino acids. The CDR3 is CASSEDRGISEAFF. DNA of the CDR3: TGTGCCAGCAGTGAGGACAGGGGGATTTCTGAAGCTTTCTTT.

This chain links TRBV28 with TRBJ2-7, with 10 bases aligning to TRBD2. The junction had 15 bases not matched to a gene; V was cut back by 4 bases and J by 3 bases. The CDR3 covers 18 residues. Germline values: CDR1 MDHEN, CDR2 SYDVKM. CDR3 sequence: CASSSPRGSSGGIYEQYF. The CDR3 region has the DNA TGTGCCAGCAGTTCACCCCGGGGCTCTAGCGGGGGAATCTACGAGCAGTACTTC. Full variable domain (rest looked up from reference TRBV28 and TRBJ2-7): DVKVTQSSRYLVKRTGEKVFLECVQDMDHENMFWYRQDPGLGLRLIYFSYDVKMKEKGDIPEGYSVSREKKERFSLILESASTNQTSMYLCASSSPRGSSGGIYEQYFGPGTRLTVT.

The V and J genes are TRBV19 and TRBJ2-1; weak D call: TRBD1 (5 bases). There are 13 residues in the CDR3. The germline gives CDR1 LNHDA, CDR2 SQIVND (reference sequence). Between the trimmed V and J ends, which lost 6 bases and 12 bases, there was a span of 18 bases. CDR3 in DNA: TGTGCCAGTAGCCCACTCCTCAGGGCTGGGCAGTTCTTC. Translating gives CASSPLLRAGQFF.

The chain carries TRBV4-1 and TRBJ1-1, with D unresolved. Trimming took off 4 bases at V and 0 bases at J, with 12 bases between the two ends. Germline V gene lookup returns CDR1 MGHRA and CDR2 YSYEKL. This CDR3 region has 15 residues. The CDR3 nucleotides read TGCGCCAGCAGCCCACTGGAGGGATTGAACACTGAAGCTTTCTTT. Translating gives CASSPLEGLNTEAFF.

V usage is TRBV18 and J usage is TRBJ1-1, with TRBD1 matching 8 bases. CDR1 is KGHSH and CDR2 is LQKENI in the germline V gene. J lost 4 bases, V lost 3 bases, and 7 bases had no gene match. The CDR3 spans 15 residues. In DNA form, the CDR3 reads TGTGCCAGCTCACCCTGGGACAGGAGGAGCACTGAAGCTTTCTTT. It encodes CASSPWDRRSTEAFF.

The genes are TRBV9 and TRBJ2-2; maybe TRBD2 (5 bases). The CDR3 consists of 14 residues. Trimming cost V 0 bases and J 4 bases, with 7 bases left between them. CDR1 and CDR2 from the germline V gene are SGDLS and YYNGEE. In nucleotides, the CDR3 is TGTGCCAGCAGCGTAGCTAGCCTCACCGGGGAGCTGTTTTTT. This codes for CASSVASLTGELFF. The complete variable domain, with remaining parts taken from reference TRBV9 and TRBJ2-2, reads DSGVTQTPKHLITATGQRVTLRCSPRSGDLSVYWYQQSLDQGLQFLIQYYNGEERAKGNILERFSAQQFPDLHSELNLSSLELGDSALYFCASSVASLTGELFFGEGSRLTVL.

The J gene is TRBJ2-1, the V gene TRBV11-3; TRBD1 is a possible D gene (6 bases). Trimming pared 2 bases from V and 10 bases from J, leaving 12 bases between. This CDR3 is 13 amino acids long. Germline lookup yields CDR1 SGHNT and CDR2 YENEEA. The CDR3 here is CASSLYVGTEQFF. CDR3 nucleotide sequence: TGTGCCAGCAGCTTATACGTCGGGACAGAGCAGTTCTTC.

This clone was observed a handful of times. CDR3 sequence: CASSVESGGSIRTQYF. The CDR3 region has the DNA TGTGCCAGCAGCGTAGAGAGCGGGGGGTCCATAAGGACCCAGTACTTC. The V and J genes are TRBV9 and TRBJ2-5; 9 nucleotides align to TRBD2. The CDR3 has 16 amino acids. J lost 7 bases, V lost 0 bases, and 10 bases had no gene match. Germline CDR1 is SGDLS and CDR2 is YYNGEE.

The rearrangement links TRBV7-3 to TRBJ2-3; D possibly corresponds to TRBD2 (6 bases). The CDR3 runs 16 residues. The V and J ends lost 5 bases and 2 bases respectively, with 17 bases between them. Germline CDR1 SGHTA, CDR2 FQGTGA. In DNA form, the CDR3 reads TGTGCCAGCAGCGATAGTCCGGGGGAGGTCACAGATACGCAGTATTTT. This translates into CASSDSPGEVTDTQYF. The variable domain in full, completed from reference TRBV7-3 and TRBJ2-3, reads GAGVSQTPSNKVTEKGKYVELRCDPISGHTALYWYRQSLGQGPEFLIYFQGTGAADDSGLPNDRFFAVRPEGSVSTLKIQRTERGDSAVYLCASSDSPGEVTDTQYFGPGTRLTVL.

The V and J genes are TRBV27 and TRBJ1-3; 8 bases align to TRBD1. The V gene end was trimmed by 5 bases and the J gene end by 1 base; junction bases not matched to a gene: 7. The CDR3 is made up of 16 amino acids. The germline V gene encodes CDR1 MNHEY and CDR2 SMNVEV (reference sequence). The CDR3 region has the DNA TGTGCCAGCAGTCCCGGGACAGGCCTATCTGGAAACACCATATATTTT. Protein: CASSPGTGLSGNTIYF.